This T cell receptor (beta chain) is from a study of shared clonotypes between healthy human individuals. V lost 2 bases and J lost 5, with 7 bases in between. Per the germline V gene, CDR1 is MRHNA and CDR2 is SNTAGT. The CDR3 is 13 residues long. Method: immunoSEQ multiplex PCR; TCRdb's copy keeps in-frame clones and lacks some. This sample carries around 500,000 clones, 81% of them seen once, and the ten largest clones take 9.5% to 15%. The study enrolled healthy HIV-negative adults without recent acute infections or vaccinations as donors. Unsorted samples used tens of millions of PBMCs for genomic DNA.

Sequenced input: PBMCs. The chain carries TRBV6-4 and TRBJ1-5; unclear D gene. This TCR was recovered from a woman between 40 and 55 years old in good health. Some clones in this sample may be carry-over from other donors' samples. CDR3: CASSDGRDQPQHF. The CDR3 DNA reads TGTGCCAGCAGTGACGGGAGGGATCAGCCCCAGCATTTT.